These 19 T cell receptor beta chains were sequenced from one sample in a study of T cell responses to AZD1222 COVID-19 vaccine. Sequencing was performed with immunoSEQ multiplex PCR; in TCRdb, only in-frame clones are kept and a portion is missing. The data show 180,000 or so clones, 80% to 95% seen once. The input for sequencing was peripheral blood, taken 28 days after the second AZD1222 dose. The receptors here all came from an adult who received the AZD1222 COVID-19 vaccine.

The V call is TRBV9, the J call TRBJ2-2, with D perhaps TRBD2 (6 bases). V was clipped by 0 bases and J by 0 bases, with 6 bases between them. The germline CDR1 and CDR2 sequences are SGDLS and YYNGEE. CDR3 size: 15 residues. Here the CDR3 reads CASSVGGTNTGELFF. The CDR3 DNA sequence: TGTGCCAGCAGCGTAGGCGGGACGAACACCGGGGAGCTGTTTTTT. The full variable domain, rest sourced from reference TRBV9 and TRBJ2-2, is DSGVTQTPKHLITATGQRVTLRCSPRSGDLSVYWYQQSLDQGLQFLIQYYNGEERAKGNILERFSAQQFPDLHSELNLSSLELGDSALYFCASSVGGTNTGELFFGEGSRLTVL.

The chain combines TRBV5-1 with TRBJ2-5; 9 positions agree with TRBD1. Germline V lookup: CDR1 SGHRS, CDR2 YFSETQ. The CDR3 runs 15 residues. Germline trimming cut 2 bases from V and 1 base from J; bases unmatched to any gene: 3. The CDR3 nucleotides are TGCGCCAGCAGCTTTGGGACAGGGCCCCAAGAGACCCAGTACTTC. Amino acid sequence: CASSFGTGPQETQYF.

The chain carries TRBV10-3 and TRBJ2-7; a weak D match, TRBD2 (7 bases). The germline gives CDR1 ENHRY, CDR2 SYGVKD. The CDR3 extends over 15 amino acids. V shed 6 bases and J shed 2 bases, with 17 bases lying between them. The CDR3 DNA sequence: TGTGCCATCAGCAAGGGGGAGGGGTTGGCCTACGAGCAGTACTTC. This sequence encodes CAISKGEGLAYEQYF.

As DNA, the CDR3 is TGTGCCAGCAGCTTAGACCCCTCTAGGGCCCAGTACTTC. Translating gives CASSLDPSRAQYF. The chain uses TRBV7-9 and TRBJ2-5, with unresolved D. The CDR3 runs to 13 residues. V was shortened by 1 base and J by 9 bases, with 12 bases between the two germline ends. Per the germline V gene, CDR1 is SEHNR and CDR2 is FQNEAQ (reference sequence).

The chain couples TRBV2 to TRBJ2-7; TRBD2 matches 10 bases. The CDR3 length is 12 residues. V shed 7 bases, J shed 7 bases, and the junction held 4 bases outside the gene matches. From germline, CDR1 is SNHLY and CDR2 FYNNEI. Here the CDR3 DNA reads TGTGCCAGCAAAGAGACTAGCGGGGAGCAGTACTTC. This sequence encodes CASKETSGEQYF.

The chain employs TRBV5-5 and TRBJ2-7; TRBD1 is a possible D gene (6 bases). The CDR3 covers 15 residues. CDR1 is SGHKS, CDR2 YYEKEE, per germline (reference sequence). Trimming shortened V by 0 bases and J by 3 bases, and 13 bases separated the two germline ends. CDR3 region: CASSLEDPGDYEQYF. The CDR3 coding sequence is TGTGCCAGCAGCTTGGAGGATCCAGGGGACTACGAGCAGTACTTC.

There are a few counts of this clone. This chain links TRBV6-5 with TRBJ1-2, with 8 bases that match TRBD1. CDR1 is MNHEY, CDR2 SVGAGI, per germline. CDR3 length: 14 amino acids. The V segment lost 6 bases and the J segment 8 bases; nucleotides outside the gene matches: 11. CDR3 residues: CASSPDRGFGGYTF. Written as DNA, the CDR3 is TGTGCCAGCAGCCCCGACAGGGGTTTCGGGGGCTACACCTTC.

J is TRBJ2-7 and V is TRBV6-5; the match to TRBD1 covers 8 bases. The CDR3 is 12 residues long. The germline gives CDR1 MNHEY, CDR2 SVGAGI. After removal of 10 bases from V and 6 bases from J, the junction contained 8 bases not matched to a gene. As DNA, the CDR3 is TGTGCCACCCAGGGGGCAACCAGCGAGCAGTACTTC. Encoded protein: CATQGATSEQYF.

The CDR3 region is CASSGWWPWGSNQPQHF. As DNA, the CDR3 is TGCGCCAGCAGTGGCTGGTGGCCTTGGGGTAGCAATCAGCCCCAGCATTTT. V usage is TRBV10-1 and J usage is TRBJ1-5; D not certain. CDR1 is WNHNN and CDR2 is SYGVQD in the germline V gene (reference sequence). The CDR3 runs 17 residues. The V gene lost 4 bases and the J gene lost 0 bases, with 16 bases spanning the gap.

In its sample, this clone was seen once. The J gene is TRBJ1-5, the V gene TRBV2; the D is unclear. The V gene's germline CDR1 is SNHLY and CDR2 FYNNEI. V dropped 1 base and J dropped 4 bases, with 8 bases sitting between them. The CDR3 totals 14 residues. The CDR3 region is CASSEGLGNQPQHF. DNA for the CDR3: TGTGCCAGCAGTGAAGGGTTAGGGAATCAGCCCCAGCATTTT.

Written as DNA, the CDR3 is TGTGCCAGCAGCCCGGGGGGAAGGGGGTATCAGCCCCAGCATTTT. It encodes CASSPGGRGYQPQHF. V gene TRBV28 combines with J gene TRBJ1-5; perhaps TRBD1 as D (6 bases). The CDR3 length is 15 residues. Per the germline V gene, CDR1 is MDHEN and CDR2 is SYDVKM. The germline V and J ends were trimmed by 6 bases and 5 bases, with 17 bases remaining between them.

This clone showed up just a few times. This chain links TRBV5-4 with TRBJ2-1; 7 positions agree with TRBD1. This CDR3 spans 14 amino acids. Germline V gene lookup returns CDR1 SGHNT and CDR2 YYREEE (reference sequence). Unmatched junction bases numbered 8, after V lost 6 bases and J lost 5 bases. As DNA, the CDR3 is TGTGCCAGCACTTTGGGACAGACCGACAATGAGCAGTTCTTC. This encodes CASTLGQTDNEQFF. The variable domain in full, with the rest retrieved from reference TRBV5-4 and TRBJ2-1, is ETGVTQSPTHLIKTRGQQVTLRCSSQSGHNTVSWYQQALGQGPQFIFQYYREEENGRGNFPPRFSGLQFPNYSSELNVNALELDDSALYLCASTLGQTDNEQFFGPGTRLTVL.

This chain joins TRBV30 and TRBJ2-1; TRBD2 matches 7 bases. Per the germline V gene, CDR1 is GTSNPN and CDR2 is SVGIG (reference sequence). The CDR3 is 15 amino acids. J gave up 8 bases and V 3 bases, and 13 bases lay outside the gene matches. CDR3 protein: CAWSHLGGGPDEQFF. DNA for the CDR3: TGTGCCTGGAGCCATCTGGGGGGAGGGCCAGATGAGCAGTTCTTC.

The table lists this clone with a few counts. The chain combines TRBV10-3 with TRBJ2-5; D ambiguous. The CDR3 sequence is 13 residues long. Trimming took off 3 bases at V and 2 bases at J, with 7 bases between the two ends. Germline V gene lookup returns CDR1 ENHRY and CDR2 SYGVKD. The CDR3 sequence is CAISDGAQETQYF. CDR3 nucleotide sequence: TGTGCCATCAGTGACGGTGCGCAAGAGACCCAGTACTTC.

The chain is built from TRBV28 and TRBJ2-7; 10 nucleotides line up with TRBD1. With 5 bases clipped from V and 3 bases from J, the junction kept 13 bases outside the gene matches. The germline gives CDR1 MDHEN, CDR2 SYDVKM. This CDR3 has 17 amino acids. This CDR3 is CASSIPFGTGAVYEQYF. CDR3 bases: TGTGCCAGCAGTATACCCTTCGGGACAGGGGCCGTCTACGAGCAGTACTTC. The variable domain in full, completed from reference TRBV28 and TRBJ2-7, reads DVKVTQSSRYLVKRTGEKVFLECVQDMDHENMFWYRQDPGLGLRLIYFSYDVKMKEKGDIPEGYSVSREKKERFSLILESASTNQTSMYLCASSIPFGTGAVYEQYFGPGTRLTVT.

V and J are TRBV10-3 and TRBJ2-1; the D gene is possibly TRBD2 (6 bases). This CDR3 comprises 14 residues. Trimming removed 4 bases at V and 6 bases at J, with 13 bases between. The germline CDR1 and CDR2 sequences are ENHRY and SYGVKD. The chain's CDR3 is CAISGPGDGNEQFF. CDR3 in DNA: TGTGCCATCAGTGGTCCGGGGGACGGCAATGAGCAGTTCTTC.

This clone was counted a few times. The V call is TRBV18, the J call TRBJ1-1; D is undetermined. The CDR3 consists of 18 residues. In germline, CDR1 is KGHSH, CDR2 LQKENI. V dropped 1 base and J dropped 0 bases, with 18 bases sitting between them. The CDR3 DNA reads as TGTGCCAGCTCACCACTGATAGACGTTTCGGCATTGAACACTGAAGCTTTCTTT. It specifies CASSPLIDVSALNTEAFF.

The J gene is TRBJ2-5, the V gene TRBV4-3, with D perhaps TRBD1 or TRBD2 (5 bases each). V lost 1 base, J lost 5 bases, and 14 bases lay in between. Looked up from germline, CDR1 is LGHNA and CDR2 is YSLEER. The CDR3 runs 15 residues. The DNA for the CDR3 is TGCGCCAGCAGCCAAGGTTTCGGGGCAGGGGAGACCCAGTACTTC. This encodes CASSQGFGAGETQYF.

Only one count was recorded for this clone. The V call is TRBV5-1, the J call TRBJ2-2; D is ambiguous. This CDR3 region has 15 residues. V was shortened by 0 bases and J by 6 bases, with 12 bases between the two germline ends. The germline V gene encodes CDR1 SGHRS and CDR2 YFSETQ. The CDR3 region has the DNA TGCGCCAGCAGCTTGGGGGATAGATTACCCGGGGAGCTGTTTTTT. Translating gives CASSLGDRLPGELFF.